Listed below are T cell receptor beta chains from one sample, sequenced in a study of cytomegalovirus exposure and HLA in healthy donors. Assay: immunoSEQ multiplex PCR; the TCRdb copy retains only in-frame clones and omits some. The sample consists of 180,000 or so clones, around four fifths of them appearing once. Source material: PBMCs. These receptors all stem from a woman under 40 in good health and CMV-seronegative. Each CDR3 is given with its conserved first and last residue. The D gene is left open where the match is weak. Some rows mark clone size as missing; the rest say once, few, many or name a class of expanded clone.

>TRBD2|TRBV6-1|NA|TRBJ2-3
CASSALAGGTDTQYF
TGTGCCAGCAGTGCACTAGCGGGGGGCACAGATACGCAGTATTTT
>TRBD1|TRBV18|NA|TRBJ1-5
CASGRQGSNQPQHF
TGTGCCAGCGGGCGACAGGGTAGCAATCAGCCCCAGCATTTT
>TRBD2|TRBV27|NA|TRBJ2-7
CASRGLAGPASNEQYF
TGTGCCAGCAGGGGACTAGCGGGGCCAGCAAGTAACGAGCAGTACTTC
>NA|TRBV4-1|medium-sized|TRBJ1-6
CASSKGEAYNSPLHF
TGCGCCAGCAGCAAAGGGGAGGCTTATAATTCACCCCTCCACTTT
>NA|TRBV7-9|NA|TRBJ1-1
CASSLEGGYPRSTEAFF
TGTGCCAGCAGCTTAGAGGGAGGGTATCCTCGTAGCACTGAAGCTTTCTTT
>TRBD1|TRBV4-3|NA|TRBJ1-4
CASSQTAGGGSEKLFF
TGCGCCAGCAGCCAAACCGCAGGGGGCGGGAGTGAAAAACTGTTTTTT
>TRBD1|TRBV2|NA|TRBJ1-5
CASSDTGGGQPQHF
TGTGCCAGCAGTGACACAGGGGGCGGGCAGCCCCAGCATTTT
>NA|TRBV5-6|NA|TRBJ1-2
CASSLDRAHGYTF
TGTGCCAGCAGCTTGGACAGGGCCCATGGCTACACCTTC
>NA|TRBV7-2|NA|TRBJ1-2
CASSFSYGYTF
TGTGCCAGCAGCTTCAGCTATGGCTACACCTTC
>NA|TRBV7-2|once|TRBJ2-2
CASSPIVGELFF
TGTGCCAGCAGCCCCATAGTCGGGGAGCTGTTTTTT
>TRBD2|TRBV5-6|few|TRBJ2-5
CASSPGLDQETQYF
TGTGCCAGCAGCCCGGGACTAGATCAAGAGACCCAGTACTTC
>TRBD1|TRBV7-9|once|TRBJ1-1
CASSSEDRGGNIEAFF
TGTGCCAGCAGCTCGGAAGACAGGGGTGGAAATATAGAAGCTTTCTTT
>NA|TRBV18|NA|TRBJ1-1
CASSPLTAGDTEAFF
TGTGCCAGCTCACCTCTGACAGCGGGGGACACTGAAGCTTTCTTT
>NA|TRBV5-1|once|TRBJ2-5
CASRVGELGETQYF
TGCGCCAGCAGGGTCGGGGAGCTTGGGGAGACCCAGTACTTC
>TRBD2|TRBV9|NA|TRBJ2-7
CASSSASGTYEQYF
TGTGCCAGCAGCTCAGCTAGCGGGACCTACGAGCAGTACTTC
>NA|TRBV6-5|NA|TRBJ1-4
CASSPKGIRAIELFF
TGTGCCAGCAGCCCCAAGGGGATCCGGGCGATTGAACTGTTTTTT
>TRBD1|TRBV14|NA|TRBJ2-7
CASSQGTGGVGSYEQYF
TGTGCCAGCAGCCAAGGGACAGGGGGCGTCGGCTCCTACGAGCAGTACTTC
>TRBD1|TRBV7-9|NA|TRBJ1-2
CASSSDRQGASGYTF
TGTGCCAGCAGCTCCGATAGACAGGGGGCATCGGGCTACACCTTC
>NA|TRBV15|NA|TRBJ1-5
CATSRDRISNQPQHF
TGTGCCACCAGCAGAGACAGAATTAGCAATCAGCCCCAGCATTTT
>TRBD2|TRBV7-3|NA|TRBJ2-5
CASSLTYGSGDDCLETQYF
TGTGCCAGCAGCTTAACGTATGGTAGCGGGGACGATTGTTTAGAGACCCAGTACTTC
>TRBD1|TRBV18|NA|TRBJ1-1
CASSPYTGGMVEAFF
TGTGCCAGCTCACCGTACACAGGGGGCATGGTTGAAGCTTTCTTT
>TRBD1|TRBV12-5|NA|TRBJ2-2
CASQLGGTNTGELFF
TGTGCTAGCCAATTAGGGGGCACGAACACCGGGGAGCTGTTTTTT
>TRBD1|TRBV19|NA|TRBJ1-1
CASRYYRGSTEAFF
TGTGCCAGTAGATACTACAGGGGGAGCACTGAAGCTTTCTTT
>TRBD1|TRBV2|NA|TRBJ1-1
CASSADRGSEAFF
TGTGCCAGCAGTGCCGACAGGGGCTCCGAAGCTTTCTTT
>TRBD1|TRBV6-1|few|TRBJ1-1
CASRGDRTRNTEAFF
TGTGCCAGCAGGGGGGACAGGACGAGGAACACTGAAGCTTTCTTT
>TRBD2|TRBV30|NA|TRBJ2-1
CAWSVRGLAGGPSSYNEQFF
TGTGCCTGGAGTGTACGAGGACTAGCGGGGGGACCCAGCTCCTACAATGAGCAGTTCTTC
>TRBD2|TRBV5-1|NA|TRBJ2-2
CASRKVAGAGGTGELFF
TGCGCCAGCAGGAAGGTAGCGGGGGCCGGGGGAACCGGGGAGCTGTTTTTT
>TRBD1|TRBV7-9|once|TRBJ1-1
CASSQVQGGATEAFF
TGTGCCAGCAGCCAAGTACAAGGGGGCGCAACTGAAGCTTTCTTT
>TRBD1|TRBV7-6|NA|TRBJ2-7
CASGKDRASYEQYF
TGTGCCAGCGGAAAGGACAGGGCCTCCTACGAGCAGTACTTC